The 32 T cell receptor beta chains below all came from one sample that was sequenced in a study of T cell responses to AZD1222 COVID-19 vaccine. Assay used: immunoSEQ multiplex PCR; TCRdb lists only in-frame clones, some missing. This table has some 120,000 clones, about 89% appearing once. The sample in question was peripheral blood, obtained on day 0 of AZD1222 vaccination. The receptors were sampled from an adult in good health.

The CDR3 loop is CASSKVNADPSGNTIYF. CDR3 nucleotides: TGTGCCAGCAGCAAAGTAAATGCAGACCCCTCTGGAAACACCATATATTTT. The chain combines TRBV21-1 with TRBJ1-3. TRBV21-1 is flagged as a pseudogene. The CDR3 loop spans 17 amino acids.

The gene calls are TRBV30 and TRBJ1-4, with TRBD1 as a possible D gene (5 bases). CDR1 and CDR2 (germline): GTSNPN, SVGIG (reference sequence). Trimming removed 2 bases at V and 8 bases at J, with 9 bases between. The CDR3 spans 12 residues. DNA for the CDR3: TGTGCCTGGAGTACCAGGGTGGAAAAACTGTTTTTT. Its translation: CAWSTRVEKLFF.

The rearrangement uses TRBV18 and TRBJ2-7; D could derive from TRBD1 or TRBD2 (5 bases each). V was trimmed by 3 bases and J by 5 bases, leaving 20 bases between them. The CDR3 extends over 16 amino acids. CDR1 KGHSH and CDR2 LQKENI come from the germline V gene. The DNA of the CDR3 is TGTGCCAGCTCACCGTCCTTATCAGGGACCGTGGACGAGCAGTACTTC. Amino acid sequence: CASSPSLSGTVDEQYF.

The CDR3 DNA follows: TGTGCCATCACCCCGGACAGGGGAAGCTATGGCTACACCTTC. Protein sequence: CAITPDRGSYGYTF. The rearrangement uses TRBV10-3 and TRBJ1-2, with 9 positions matching TRBD1. Germline loops: CDR1 ENHRY, CDR2 SYGVKD. This CDR3 has 14 residues. Losses at the gene ends were 7 bases for V and 4 bases for J; bases not matched to a gene: 7.

This chain uses TRBV28 with TRBJ2-1, with 8 bases that match TRBD1. The CDR3 has 17 residues. Germline V CDR1 and CDR2: MDHEN, SYDVKM. The trim removed 6 bases at V and 7 bases at J, leaving 17 bases unmatched. The CDR3 reads CASRTYQGTGGTNEQFF. In nucleotides, the CDR3 is TGTGCCAGCAGAACTTACCAAGGGACAGGAGGGACGAATGAGCAGTTCTTC.

The chain couples TRBV19 to TRBJ2-7; no definite D call. The CDR3 totals 13 residues. V lost 3 bases to trimming and J lost 1 base, with 7 bases between them. Germline CDR1 reads LNHDA; CDR2 reads SQIVND (reference sequence). Here the CDR3 DNA reads TGTGCCAGTAGTATTGAGACTTCCTACGAGCAGTACTTC. This codes for CASSIETSYEQYF.

The rearrangement joins TRBV3-1 (or the pseudogene TRBV3-2) to TRBJ2-2, with a tentative D call TRBD1 (5 bases). Germline values: CDR1 LGHDT, CDR2 YNNKEL (reference sequence). V dropped 2 bases and J dropped 0 bases, with 10 bases sitting between them. This CDR3 is 16 amino acids long. This CDR3 reads CASSQKGITNTGELFF. Written as DNA, the CDR3 is TGTGCCAGCAGCCAAAAGGGGATCACGAACACCGGGGAGCTGTTTTTT.

This sequence joins TRBV7-8 and TRBJ2-5, with a weak D call TRBD2 (5 bases). CDR1 and CDR2 (germline): SGHVS, FQNEAQ. V lost 5 bases to trimming and J lost 7 bases, with 17 bases between them. This CDR3 spans 14 amino acids. The CDR3 here is CASSTSSPAGTQYF. DNA for the CDR3: TGTGCCAGCAGCACCTCTTCCCCGGCGGGGACCCAGTACTTC. The full variable domain, in which reference TRBV7-8 and TRBJ2-5 provide the parts outside the CDR3, is GAGVSQSPRYKVAKRGQDVALRCDPISGHVSLFWYQQALGQGPEFLTYFQNEAQLDKSGLPSDRFFAERPEGSVSTLKIQRTQQEDSAVYLCASSTSSPAGTQYFGPGTRLLVL.

The rearrangement joins TRBV7-8 to TRBJ1-3, with 8 bases lining up with TRBD1. Trimming took 3 bases from V and 5 from J; bases not matched to a gene: 15. The germline V gene has CDR1 SGHVS and CDR2 FQNEAQ. The CDR3 has 18 amino acids. CDR3 sequence reads: CASSFKAETGVTRNTIYF. CDR3 DNA sequence: TGTGCCAGCAGCTTTAAGGCGGAGACAGGGGTAACCAGAAACACCATATATTTT.

The chain has TRBV5-4 and TRBJ1-2; no reliable D call. V was shortened by 3 bases and J by 8 bases, with 17 bases between the two germline ends. Germline CDR1 SGHNT, CDR2 YYREEE (reference sequence). The CDR3 length is 14 residues. As DNA, the CDR3 is TGTGCCAGCAGCTCCGACCCAGCCCGCCGGGGCTACACCTTC. Protein sequence: CASSSDPARRGYTF.

This clone was counted only a few times. This chain joins TRBV7-8 and TRBJ2-5; D unresolved. The germline CDR1 and CDR2 sequences are SGHVS and FQNEAQ. This CDR3 contains 11 residues. Trimming took 5 bases from V and 3 from J, leaving 4 bases between them. CDR3 amino acids: CASSRKETQYF. CDR3 DNA: TGTGCCAGCAGCCGGAAAGAGACCCAGTACTTC.

The V call is TRBV28, the J call TRBJ1-5; D gene ambiguous. V lost 4 bases, J lost 3 bases, and 10 bases lay in between. Germline-derived CDR1 and CDR2 are MDHEN and SYDVKM. This CDR3 is built from 14 residues. CDR3 residues: CASSYPSNNQPQHF. Here the CDR3 DNA reads TGTGCCAGCAGTTATCCGTCCAACAATCAGCCCCAGCATTTT.

The chain carries TRBV9 and TRBJ2-2; 8 bases are a match to TRBD1. CDR3 size: 19 residues. Unmatched junction bases numbered 15, after V lost 0 bases and J lost 5 bases. CDR1 is SGDLS, CDR2 YYNGEE, per germline. The CDR3 DNA follows: TGTGCCAGCAGCGTAGGTTTGGGGGACAGGTTTATTTTAACCGGGGAGCTGTTTTTT. It is translated as CASSVGLGDRFILTGELFF. Combining the CDR3 with reference TRBV9 and TRBJ2-2 gives the whole variable domain DSGVTQTPKHLITATGQRVTLRCSPRSGDLSVYWYQQSLDQGLQFLIQYYNGEERAKGNILERFSAQQFPDLHSELNLSSLELGDSALYFCASSVGLGDRFILTGELFFGEGSRLTVL.

The rearrangement links TRBV7-9 to TRBJ2-2; TRBD2 matches at 10 bases. The CDR3 contains 15 residues. Trimming removed 5 bases from V and 6 bases from J; junction bases left unmatched: 6. Germline V lookup: CDR1 SEHNR, CDR2 FQNEAQ (reference sequence). This CDR3 is CASSPSGGASGELFF. CDR3 nucleotide sequence: TGTGCCAGCAGCCCAAGCGGGGGGGCATCCGGGGAGCTGTTTTTT.

The genes are TRBV7-6 and TRBJ1-3; D is unresolved. Trimming pared 5 bases from V and 0 bases from J, leaving 17 bases between. In germline, CDR1 is SGHVS, CDR2 FNYEAQ. The CDR3 extends over 17 amino acids. DNA for the CDR3: TGTGCCAGCAGCCCTTTCCAAATCCTTCCCTCTGGAAACACCATATATTTT. Protein product: CASSPFQILPSGNTIYF. Supplemented by reference TRBV7-6 and TRBJ1-3, the full variable domain reads GAGVSQSPRYKVTKRGQDVALRCDPISGHVSLYWYRQALGQGPEFLTYFNYEAQQDKSGLPNDRFSAERPEGSISTLTIQRTEQRDSAMYRCASSPFQILPSGNTIYFGEGSWLTVV.

This clone was counted once. V gene TRBV7-9 combines with J gene TRBJ2-4; 8 bases are shared with TRBD1. Germline V gives CDR1 SEHNR, CDR2 FQNEAQ (reference sequence). The CDR3 has 14 amino acids. With 5 bases clipped from V and 8 bases from J, the junction kept 8 bases outside the gene matches. In DNA form, the CDR3 reads TGTGCCAGCAGCCCTGGACAGGGTCAGGACATTCAGTACTTC. Its protein product is CASSPGQGQDIQYF.

The chain links TRBV28 to TRBJ2-3, with 9 bases aligning to TRBD1. This CDR3 is 15 amino acids long. Losses at the gene ends were 6 bases for V and 4 bases for J; bases not matched to a gene: 8. Germline loops: CDR1 MDHEN, CDR2 SYDVKM. CDR3: CASSPGQGFADTQYF. CDR3 sequence (DNA): TGTGCCAGCAGCCCGGGACAGGGTTTTGCAGATACGCAGTATTTT. The entire variable domain, with the rest obtained from reference TRBV28 and TRBJ2-3, is as follows: DVKVTQSSRYLVKRTGEKVFLECVQDMDHENMFWYRQDPGLGLRLIYFSYDVKMKEKGDIPEGYSVSREKKERFSLILESASTNQTSMYLCASSPGQGFADTQYFGPGTRLTVL.

The chain carries TRBV2 and TRBJ2-7, with D perhaps TRBD2 (5 bases). Per germline, CDR1 SNHLY and CDR2 FYNNEI. The CDR3 spans 12 residues. V shed 4 bases and J shed 4 bases, with 8 bases lying between them. Here the CDR3 DNA reads TGTGCCAGCAGTGGTCGCGGGTACGAGCAGTACTTC. Translating gives CASSGRGYEQYF.

This clone was detected only a few times. The chain links TRBV12-5 to TRBJ2-5; 7 nucleotides line up with TRBD2. Germline trimming cut 1 base from V and 3 bases from J; bases unmatched to any gene: 2. Germline assignment: CDR1 LGHNT and CDR2 FRNRAP. The CDR3 consists of 14 residues. The CDR3 region is CASGLGLAKETQYF. The CDR3 coding sequence is TGTGCTAGTGGTTTGGGACTAGCAAAAGAGACCCAGTACTTC.

The V gene is TRBV14, the J gene TRBJ2-5; D tentatively reads TRBD1 or TRBD2 (6 bases each). Trimming cost V 4 bases and J 5 bases, with 17 bases left between them. This CDR3 has 15 residues. CDR1 is SGHDN and CDR2 is FVKESK in the germline V gene. This CDR3 reads CASSPRTGAGETQYF. In nucleotides, the CDR3 is TGTGCCAGCAGCCCCCGGACGGGGGCTGGGGAGACCCAGTACTTC.

J is TRBJ2-1 and V is TRBV9; 10 nucleotides line up with TRBD1. The CDR3 is 15 residues long. CDR1 and CDR2 from the germline V gene are SGDLS and YYNGEE. The V segment lost 3 bases and the J segment 5 bases; nucleotides outside the gene matches: 5. The CDR3: CASSAGGQGHNEQFF. The CDR3, as DNA: TGTGCCAGCAGCGCCGGGGGACAGGGGCACAATGAGCAGTTCTTC.

The chain uses TRBV29-1 and TRBJ1-3; D not resolved. Germline values: CDR1 SQVTM, CDR2 ANQGSEA. The V end was cut by 6 bases, the J end by 4 bases, with 7 bases between. CDR3 size: 11 residues. The CDR3 region has the DNA TGCAGCGTCGGAACGGGAAACACCATATATTTT. This encodes CSVGTGNTIYF.

This sequence joins TRBV5-1 and TRBJ2-1; the match to TRBD2 covers 8 bases. Per germline, CDR1 SGHRS and CDR2 YFSETQ. Trimming removed 0 bases from V and 8 bases from J; junction bases left unmatched: 10. The CDR3 contains 16 residues. The CDR3 region is CASSLEGKGSGDEQFF. The CDR3 DNA follows: TGCGCCAGCAGCTTGGAGGGAAAGGGTAGCGGGGATGAGCAGTTCTTC.

The chain carries TRBV7-9 and TRBJ2-1; the D gene could be TRBD1 or TRBD2 (5 bases each). Per the germline V gene, CDR1 is SEHNR and CDR2 is FQNEAQ (reference sequence). V was clipped by 3 bases and J by 7 bases, with 16 bases between them. The CDR3 totals 15 residues. The CDR3 DNA follows: TGTGCCAGCAGCTTTCCGGGGCCTTTGGGGAATGAGCAGTTCTTC. It specifies CASSFPGPLGNEQFF. The variable domain in full, with the rest retrieved from reference TRBV7-9 and TRBJ2-1, is DTGVSQNPRHKITKRGQNVTFRCDPISEHNRLYWYRQTLGQGPEFLTYFQNEAQLEKSRLLSDRFSAERPKGSFSTLEIQRTEQGDSAMYLCASSFPGPLGNEQFFGPGTRLTVL.

This rearrangement joins TRBV14 to TRBJ2-5, with TRBD2 as a possible D gene (7 bases). Germline assignment: CDR1 SGHDN and CDR2 FVKESK. This CDR3 spans 15 amino acids. V was pared by 5 bases and J by 2 bases, with 15 bases between. The CDR3 spells CASSLSGRGQETQYF. The CDR3 nucleotides read TGTGCCAGCAGCTTATCGGGGAGGGGGCAAGAGACCCAGTACTTC.

This clone was detected once. The V call is TRBV5-6, the J call TRBJ1-2; 7 nucleotides match TRBD1. The CDR3 spans 14 residues. CDR1 and CDR2 from the germline V gene are SGHDT and YYEEEE. Losses at the gene ends were 4 bases for V and 4 bases for J; bases not matched to a gene: 7. CDR3 in DNA: TGTGCCAGCAGCCCCCGGAGACAGGGCTATGGCTACACCTTC. Its translation is CASSPRRQGYGYTF.

The genes are TRBV28 and TRBJ1-1, with D possibly being TRBD1 (5 bases). Germline V gene data show CDR1 as MDHEN and CDR2 as SYDVKM. Trimming took 4 bases from V and 10 from J, leaving 13 bases between them. The CDR3 contains 12 residues. In nucleotides, the CDR3 is TGTGCCAGCAGTTCGGTGGAGGACACAGCTTTCTTT. As protein: CASSSVEDTAFF.

V gene TRBV27 combines with J gene TRBJ1-2, with 8 bases aligning to TRBD1. Germline CDR1 MNHEY, CDR2 SMNVEV (reference sequence). The CDR3 runs to 15 residues. Unmatched junction bases numbered 9, after V lost 7 bases and J lost 2 bases. Here the CDR3 DNA reads TGTGCCAGCAAACCGAGGGACAGGCCCAACTATGGCTACACCTTC. It yields the protein CASKPRDRPNYGYTF.

This clone appeared a few times. The V gene is TRBV11-2, the J gene TRBJ1-3; TRBD1 agrees at 8 bases. V shed 1 base and J 7 bases; nucleotides not matched to a gene: 9. CDR3 size: 16 residues. Germline loops: CDR1 SGHAT, CDR2 FQNNGV. As DNA, the CDR3 is TGTGCCAGCAGCTTAGGCGGGACAGGTGTTCGTAACACCATATATTTT. Its protein is CASSLGGTGVRNTIYF.

The chain links TRBV28 to TRBJ2-3, with D perhaps being TRBD1 or TRBD2 (5 bases each). Germline lookup yields CDR1 MDHEN and CDR2 SYDVKM. This CDR3 spans 12 amino acids. Between the trimmed V and J ends, which lost 6 bases and 3 bases, there was a span of 7 bases. The CDR3 DNA reads as TGTGCCAGCAGCTGGGGGACAGATACGCAGTATTTT. As protein: CASSWGTDTQYF.

The genes are TRBV3-1 (or the pseudogene TRBV3-2) and TRBJ1-3; D is undetermined. Deletions cut 3 bases from V and 4 bases from J, with 16 bases between. CDR1 is LGHDT, CDR2 YNNKEL, per germline (reference sequence). This CDR3 comprises 16 residues. The CDR3 bases are TGTGCCAGCAGCCACAAGAGTGGCTCTGGCGGAAACACCATATATTTT. Protein sequence: CASSHKSGSGGNTIYF.

V and J are TRBV9 and TRBJ2-7; 7 nucleotides line up with TRBD2. The J segment lost 3 bases and the V segment lost 4 bases, leaving 4 bases of the junction unmatched. Per the germline V gene, CDR1 is SGDLS and CDR2 is YYNGEE. CDR3 length: 13 residues. In DNA, the CDR3 is TGTGCCAGCAGCCCCTCGGGGGGCTACGAGCAGTACTTC. It translates to CASSPSGGYEQYF.